The clone carrying this TCR beta chain was counted only a few times. Its antigen is currently unknown. This record comes from a study of T cell repertoires in cytomegalovirus infection. Each CDR3 protein gets one entry after TCRdb re-called the reads with MiXCR. Among 95,000 to 150,000 distinct CDR3 sequences, 25% to 35% were seen once, and the ten largest hold roughly three fifths. This specimen consisted of CD8+ T cells from cultured PBMCs, obtained from culture after CMV antigen stimulation. This TCR was sampled from a human donor in good health (CMV status not recorded). Some clones in this sample may be carry-over from other donors' samples.

CDR3 coding DNA: TGTGCCAGCAGTGAACGAGGGAACCACGAAAAACTGTTTTTT. Encoded protein: CASSERGNHEKLFF. The chain carries TRBV6-1 and TRBJ1-4; D not resolved. V was pared by 2 bases and J by 8 bases, with 12 bases between. Germline values: CDR1 MNHNS, CDR2 SASEGT. The CDR3 consists of 14 residues.